This T cell receptor (beta chain) was sequenced in a study of OX40 agonist ivuxolimab in advanced cancers. Concerning this clone itself: Its specificity is unknown.

Method: immunoSEQ multiplex PCR; TCRdb's copy keeps in-frame clones and lacks some. This sample has more than 95,000 clones, with about 91% found just once. Germline CDR1 and CDR2: SGHTA and FQGNSA. CDR3 size: 15 residues. V was clipped by 6 bases and J by 2 bases, with 13 bases between them. Study-level points and caveats: Clonal expansion was seen in CD4+ and CD8+ blood T cells by week 6 at 0.1 to 3.0 mg/kg.

The receptor comes from an adult with an advanced solid tumor such as melanoma, head and neck, liver or kidney cancer. The sequenced sample was CD4+ or CD8+ T cells sorted from blood, obtained in a trial of the OX40 agonist ivuxolimab. V usage is TRBV7-2 and J usage is TRBJ1-4, with D maybe TRBD1 (5 bases). Here the CDR3 DNA reads TGTGCCAGCAGTTTCGCTGGGACCACTAATGAAAAACTGTTTTTT. This gives the protein CASSFAGTTNEKLFF.